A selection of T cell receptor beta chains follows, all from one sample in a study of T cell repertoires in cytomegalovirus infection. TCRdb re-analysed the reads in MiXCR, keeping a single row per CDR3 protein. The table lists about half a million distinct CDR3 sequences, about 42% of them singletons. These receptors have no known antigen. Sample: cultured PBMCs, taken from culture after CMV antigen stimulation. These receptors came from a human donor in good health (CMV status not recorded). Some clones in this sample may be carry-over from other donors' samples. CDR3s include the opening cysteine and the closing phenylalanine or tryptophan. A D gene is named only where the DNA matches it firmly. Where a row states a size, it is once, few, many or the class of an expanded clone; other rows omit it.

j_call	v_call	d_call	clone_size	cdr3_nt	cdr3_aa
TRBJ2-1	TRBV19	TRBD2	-	TGTGCCAGTAAGTCGGGAGGGCGAGGGGAGCAGTTCTTC	CASKSGGRGEQFF
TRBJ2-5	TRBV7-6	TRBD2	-	TGTGCCAGCAGCTTAATTCCCTATGGACTAGCTCGGGAGACCCAGTACTTC	CASSLIPYGLARETQYF
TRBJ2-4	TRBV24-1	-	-	TGTGCCACCAGTGACCGGACCGCCAATCCCAACAACATTCAGTACTTC	CATSDRTANPNNIQYF
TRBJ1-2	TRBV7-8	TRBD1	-	TGTGCCAGCAGCTTAGGTGGACAGGGAACAAACTATGGCTACACCTTC	CASSLGGQGTNYGYTF
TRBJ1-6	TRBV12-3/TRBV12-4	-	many	TGTGCCAGCAGTCGAGGAGGGTATAATTCACCCCTCCACTTT	CASSRGGYNSPLHF
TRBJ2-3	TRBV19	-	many	TGTGCCAGTAGTATACGGCGGGGCCGCACAGATACGCAGTATTTT	CASSIRRGRTDTQYF
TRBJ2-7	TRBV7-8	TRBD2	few	TGTGCCAGCAGCTTAGCTCGGAGCGGGAGCTCCATGGGGCAGTACTTC	CASSLARSGSSMGQYF
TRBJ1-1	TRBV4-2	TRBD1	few	TGTGCCAGCAGCCACAGGTACAGGGGCTCGAACACTGAAGCTTTCTTT	CASSHRYRGSNTEAFF
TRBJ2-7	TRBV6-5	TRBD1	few	TGTGCCAGCAGTTACGCAACAGGGGAGTCCTACGAGCAGTACTTC	CASSYATGESYEQYF
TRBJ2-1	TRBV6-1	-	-	TGTGCCAGCAGAGCGGCTGGGGATGAGCAGTTCTTC	CASRAAGDEQFF
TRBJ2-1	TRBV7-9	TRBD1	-	TGTGCCAGCAGCAGTAGGGGGCTTGTGCCCGAGGATGAGCAGTTCTTC	CASSSRGLVPEDEQFF
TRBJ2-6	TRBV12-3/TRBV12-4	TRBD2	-	TGTGCCAGCAGTCCGACTAGCGGGGGGGCCTCGGGGGCCAACGTCCTGACTTTC	CASSPTSGGASGANVLTF
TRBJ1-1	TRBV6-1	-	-	TGTGCCAGCAGCAACGGGGTACAGGCTTTCTTT	CASSNGVQAFF
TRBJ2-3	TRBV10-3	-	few	TGTGCCATCAGACCGACGGTAGGAGGCACAGATACGCAGTATTTT	CAIRPTVGGTDTQYF
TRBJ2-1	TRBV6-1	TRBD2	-	TGTGCCAGCAGCTCGGGAGGGCCGGGGAATGAGCAGTTCTTC	CASSSGGPGNEQFF
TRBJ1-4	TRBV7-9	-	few	TGTGCCAGCAGCCCACCGGGGGCCAGGGGAGAAAAACTGTTTTTT	CASSPPGARGEKLFF
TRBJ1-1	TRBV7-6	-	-	TGTGCCAGCAGCCCAGCCAGTGTGGCTGAAGCTTTCTTT	CASSPASVAEAFF
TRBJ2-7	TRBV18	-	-	TGTGCCAGCTCACCAACCAGGGGAAGGCCCTACGAGCAGTACTTC	CASSPTRGRPYEQYF
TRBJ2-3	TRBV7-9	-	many	TGTGCCAGCAGCTCCCGACTGGAGAGCACAGATACGCAGTATTTT	CASSSRLESTDTQYF
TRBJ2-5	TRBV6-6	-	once	TGTGCCAGCATGCGGGGTCCGAACCAAGAGACCCAGTACTTC	CASMRGPNQETQYF
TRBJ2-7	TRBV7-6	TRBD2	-	TGTGCCAGCAGCTTACTACTAGCGGGAGGGCCCGACGAGCAGTACTTC	CASSLLLAGGPDEQYF
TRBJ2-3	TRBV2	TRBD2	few	TGTGCCAGCCGAGAAGTGGCGACTAGCGGGGGGCTTAGCACAGATACGCAGTATTTT	CASREVATSGGLSTDTQYF
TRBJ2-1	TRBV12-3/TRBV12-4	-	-	TGTGCCAGCAGTGGCGGTGAAGGACTGAGCTCCTACAATGAGCAGTTCTTC	CASSGGEGLSSYNEQFF
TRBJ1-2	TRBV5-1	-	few	TGCGCCAGCAGCTTGGACAGGCGGCTAGGAGGGGGCTACACCTTC	CASSLDRRLGGGYTF
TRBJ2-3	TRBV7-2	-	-	TGTGCCAGCAGTCCTCAGGGGGGGGTCCCAGATACGCAGTATTTT	CASSPQGGVPDTQYF
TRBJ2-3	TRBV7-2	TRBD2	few	TGTGCCAGCAGCTCTCTAGCGGGAGGGCGAAGCCCCACAGATACGCAGTATTTT	CASSSLAGGRSPTDTQYF
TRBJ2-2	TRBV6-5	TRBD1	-	TGTGCCAGCAGTCACAGGGGAAAGTTCTGGGACGCCGGACGCGCGAACACCGGGGAGCTGTTTTTT	CASSHRGKFWDAGRANTGELFF